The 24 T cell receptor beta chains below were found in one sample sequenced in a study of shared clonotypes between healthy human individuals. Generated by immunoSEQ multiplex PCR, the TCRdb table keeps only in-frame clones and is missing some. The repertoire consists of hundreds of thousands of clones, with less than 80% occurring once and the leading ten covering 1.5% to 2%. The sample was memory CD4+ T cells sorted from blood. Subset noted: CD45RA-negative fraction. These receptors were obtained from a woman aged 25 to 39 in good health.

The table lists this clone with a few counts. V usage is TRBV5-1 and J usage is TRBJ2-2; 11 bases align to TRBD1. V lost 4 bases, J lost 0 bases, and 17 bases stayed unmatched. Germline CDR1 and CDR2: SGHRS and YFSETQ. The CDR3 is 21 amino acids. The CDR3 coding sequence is TGCGCCAGCAGCCTAACCCGGACAGGGGGCAGTTATGGCGCGAACACCGGGGAGCTGTTTTTT. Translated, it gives CASSLTRTGGSYGANTGELFF.

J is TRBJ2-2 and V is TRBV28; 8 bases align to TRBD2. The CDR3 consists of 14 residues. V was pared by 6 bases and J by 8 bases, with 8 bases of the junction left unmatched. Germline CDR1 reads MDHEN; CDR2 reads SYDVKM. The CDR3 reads CASRSSGLGGELFF. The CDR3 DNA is TGTGCCAGCAGATCTAGCGGGTTAGGGGGGGAGCTGTTTTTT.

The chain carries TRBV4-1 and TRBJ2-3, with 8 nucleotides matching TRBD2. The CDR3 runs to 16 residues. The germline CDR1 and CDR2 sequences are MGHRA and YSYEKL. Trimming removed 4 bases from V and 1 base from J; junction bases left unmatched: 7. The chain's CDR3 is CASSRSGGGGTDTQYF. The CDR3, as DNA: TGCGCCAGCAGCCGCTCGGGAGGGGGTGGCACAGATACGCAGTATTTT.

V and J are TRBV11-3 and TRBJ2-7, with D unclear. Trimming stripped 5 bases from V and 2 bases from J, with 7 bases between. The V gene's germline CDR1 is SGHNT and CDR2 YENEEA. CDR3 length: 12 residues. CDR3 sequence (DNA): TGTGCCAGCAGCCGAAGCCCCTACGAGCAGTACTTC. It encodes CASSRSPYEQYF.

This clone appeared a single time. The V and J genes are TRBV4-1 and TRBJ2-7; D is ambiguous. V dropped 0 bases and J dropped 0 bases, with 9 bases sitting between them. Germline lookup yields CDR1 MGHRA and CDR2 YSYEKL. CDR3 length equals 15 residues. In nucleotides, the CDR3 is TGCGCCAGCAGCCAAGATTTGTGGGACTCCTACGAGCAGTACTTC. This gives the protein CASSQDLWDSYEQYF.

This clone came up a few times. The CDR3 DNA follows: TGTGCCAGCAGCTTAGATCCCGGAGCCATTAGAACAACTAATGAAAAACTGTTTTTT. Its translation: CASSLDPGAIRTTNEKLFF. The genes are TRBV11-2 and TRBJ1-4; no firm D call. Looked up from germline, CDR1 is SGHAT and CDR2 is FQNNGV. The CDR3 has 19 amino acids. Trimming shortened V by 0 bases and J by 0 bases, and 17 bases separated the two germline ends. The variable domain in full, completed from reference TRBV11-2 and TRBJ1-4, reads EAGVAQSPRYKIIEKRQSVAFWCNPISGHATLYWYQQILGQGPKLLIQFQNNGVVDDSQLPKDRFSAERLKGVDSTLKIQPAKLEDSAVYLCASSLDPGAIRTTNEKLFFGSGTQLSVL.

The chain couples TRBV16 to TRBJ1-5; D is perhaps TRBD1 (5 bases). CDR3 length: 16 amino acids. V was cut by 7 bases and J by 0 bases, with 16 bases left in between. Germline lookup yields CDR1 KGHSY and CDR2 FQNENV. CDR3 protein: CASNSKGQLSNQPQHF. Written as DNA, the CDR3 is TGTGCCAGCAACTCCAAGGGGCAGCTTAGCAATCAGCCCCAGCATTTT. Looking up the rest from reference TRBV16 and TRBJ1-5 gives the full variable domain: GEEVAQTPKHLVRGEGQKAKLYCAPIKGHSYVFWYQQVLKNEFKFLISFQNENVFDETGMPKERFSAKCLPNSPCSLEIQATKLEDSAVYFCASNSKGQLSNQPQHFGDGTRLSIL.

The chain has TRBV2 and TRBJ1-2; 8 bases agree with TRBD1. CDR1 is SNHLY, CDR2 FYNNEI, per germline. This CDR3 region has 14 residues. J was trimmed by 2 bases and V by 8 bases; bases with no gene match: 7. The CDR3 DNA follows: TGTGCCAGCCTAGACAGGGGCCTGAACTATGGCTACACCTTC. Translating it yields CASLDRGLNYGYTF.

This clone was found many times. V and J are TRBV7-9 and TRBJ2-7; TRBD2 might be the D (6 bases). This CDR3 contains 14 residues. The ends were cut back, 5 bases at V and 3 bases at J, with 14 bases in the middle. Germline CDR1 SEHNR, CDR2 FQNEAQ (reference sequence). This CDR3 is CASSQGTGYYEQYF. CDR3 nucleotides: TGTGCCAGCAGCCAAGGGACTGGGTACTACGAGCAGTACTTC.

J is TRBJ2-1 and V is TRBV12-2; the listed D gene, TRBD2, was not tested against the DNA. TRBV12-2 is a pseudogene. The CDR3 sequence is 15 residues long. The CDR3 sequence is CASRLATSGGGEQFF. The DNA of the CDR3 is TGTGCAAGTCGCTTAGCGACTAGCGGAGGCGGGGAACAGTTCTTC.

CDR3 bases: TGTGCCAGCAGTTTAAGGACAGGGGTGGGGAACGAGCAGTACTTC. Protein sequence: CASSLRTGVGNEQYF. The rearrangement links TRBV27 to TRBJ2-7; 9 bases agree with TRBD1. This CDR3 has 15 residues. V lost 2 bases and J lost 5; bases outside the gene matches: 7. The germline V gene has CDR1 MNHEY and CDR2 SMNVEV (reference sequence).

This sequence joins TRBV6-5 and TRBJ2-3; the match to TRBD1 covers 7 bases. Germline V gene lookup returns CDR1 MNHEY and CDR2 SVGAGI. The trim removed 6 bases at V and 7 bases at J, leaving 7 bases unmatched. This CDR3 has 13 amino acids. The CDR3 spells CASRGTALNTQYF. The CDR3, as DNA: TGTGCCAGCAGAGGGACAGCCCTTAATACGCAGTATTTT.

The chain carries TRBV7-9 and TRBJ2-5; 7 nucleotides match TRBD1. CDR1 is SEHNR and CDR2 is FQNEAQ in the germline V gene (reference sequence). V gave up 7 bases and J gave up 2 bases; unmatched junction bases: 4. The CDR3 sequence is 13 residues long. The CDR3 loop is CASNGQAQETQYF. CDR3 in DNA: TGTGCCAGCAACGGACAGGCTCAAGAGACCCAGTACTTC.

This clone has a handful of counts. CDR3 DNA sequence: TGTGCCAGCAGGGACCGGCTGCAGCCCCAGCATTTT. This gives the protein CASRDRLQPQHF. The chain links TRBV27 to TRBJ1-5; D is ambiguous. V was cut by 6 bases and J by 7 bases, with 10 bases left in between. The CDR3 spans 12 residues. The germline V gene has CDR1 MNHEY and CDR2 SMNVEV (reference sequence).

CDR3 amino acids: CASTPPSSNQPQHF. CDR3 bases: TGTGCCAGCACCCCCCCCAGTTCCAATCAGCCCCAGCATTTT. V and J are TRBV7-3 and TRBJ1-5; no clear D. Looked up from germline, CDR1 is SGHTA and CDR2 is FQGTGA. The length of the CDR3 is 14 residues. V shed 7 bases and J shed 3 bases, with 13 bases lying between them.

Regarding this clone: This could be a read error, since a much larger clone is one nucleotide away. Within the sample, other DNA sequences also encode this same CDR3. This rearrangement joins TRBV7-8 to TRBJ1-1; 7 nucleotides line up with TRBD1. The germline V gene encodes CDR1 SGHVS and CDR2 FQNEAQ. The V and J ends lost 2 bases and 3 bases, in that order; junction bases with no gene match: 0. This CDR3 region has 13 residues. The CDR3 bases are TGTGCCAGCAGCTTACAGGGGGACACTGAAGCTTTCTTT. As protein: CASSLQGDTEAFF.

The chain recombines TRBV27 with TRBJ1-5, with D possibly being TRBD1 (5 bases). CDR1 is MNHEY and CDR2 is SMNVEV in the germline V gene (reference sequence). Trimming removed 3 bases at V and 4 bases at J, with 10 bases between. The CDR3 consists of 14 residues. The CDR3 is CASSFHSGNQPQHF. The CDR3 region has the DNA TGTGCCAGCAGTTTTCATTCAGGGAATCAGCCCCAGCATTTT.

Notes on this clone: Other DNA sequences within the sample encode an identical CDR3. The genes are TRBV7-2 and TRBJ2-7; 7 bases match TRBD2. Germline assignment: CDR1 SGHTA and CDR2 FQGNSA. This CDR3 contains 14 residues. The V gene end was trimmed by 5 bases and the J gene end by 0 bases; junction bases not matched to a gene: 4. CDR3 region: CASSRQRDSYEQYF. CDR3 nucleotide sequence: TGTGCCAGCAGCCGTCAGCGGGACTCCTACGAGCAGTACTTC.

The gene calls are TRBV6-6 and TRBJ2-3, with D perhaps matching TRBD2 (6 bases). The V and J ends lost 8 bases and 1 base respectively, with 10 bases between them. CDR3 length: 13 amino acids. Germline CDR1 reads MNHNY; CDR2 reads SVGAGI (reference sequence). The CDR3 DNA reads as TGTGCCAGCGCCGGGGGAGGCACAGATACGCAGTATTTT. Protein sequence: CASAGGGTDTQYF.

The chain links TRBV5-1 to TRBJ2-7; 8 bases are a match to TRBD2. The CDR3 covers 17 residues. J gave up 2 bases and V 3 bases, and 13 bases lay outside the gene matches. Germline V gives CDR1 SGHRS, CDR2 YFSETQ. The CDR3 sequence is CASSSGGVASVTYEQYF. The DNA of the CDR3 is TGCGCCAGCAGCTCCGGGGGGGTAGCGAGTGTGACCTACGAGCAGTACTTC.

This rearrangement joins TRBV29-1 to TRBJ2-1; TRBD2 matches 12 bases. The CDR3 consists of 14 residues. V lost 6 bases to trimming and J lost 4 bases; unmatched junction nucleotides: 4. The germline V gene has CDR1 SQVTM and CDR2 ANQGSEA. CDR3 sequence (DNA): TGCAGCGTGAAAGGACTAGCGGGATACAATGAGCAGTTCTTC. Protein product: CSVKGLAGYNEQFF.

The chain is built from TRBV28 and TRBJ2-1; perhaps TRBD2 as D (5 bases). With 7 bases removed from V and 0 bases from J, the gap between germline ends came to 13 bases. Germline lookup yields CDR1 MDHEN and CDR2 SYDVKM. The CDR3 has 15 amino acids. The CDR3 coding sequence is TGTGCCAGCAAATCGGGGTCGAGCTCCTACAATGAGCAGTTCTTC. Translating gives CASKSGSSSYNEQFF.

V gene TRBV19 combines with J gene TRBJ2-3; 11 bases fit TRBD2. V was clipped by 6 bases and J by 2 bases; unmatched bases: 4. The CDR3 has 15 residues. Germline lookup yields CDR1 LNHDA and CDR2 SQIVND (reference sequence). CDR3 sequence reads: CASRRLAGLTDTQYF. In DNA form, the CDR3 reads TGTGCCAGTAGGCGACTAGCGGGGCTCACAGATACGCAGTATTTT.

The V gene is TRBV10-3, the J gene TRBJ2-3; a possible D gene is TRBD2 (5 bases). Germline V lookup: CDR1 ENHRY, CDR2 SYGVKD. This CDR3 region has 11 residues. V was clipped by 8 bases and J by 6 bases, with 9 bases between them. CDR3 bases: TGTGCCATCGGCATAGCGGATACGCAGTATTTT. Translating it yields CAIGIADTQYF.